Presented here are 2 T cell receptor beta chains from one specimen sequenced in a study of CD8 T cells in ankylosing spondylitis (dated by TCRdb to about 2017). Libraries were constructed by 5' RACE. Reads for this sample came from an Illumina HiSeq 2500. TCRdb applied fastp at Q25 and MiXCR to the public reads, then kept only in-frame beta chains. Each CDR3 protein gets just one entry, which takes the most common genes and DNA from the rows behind it. The table for this sample lists a few hundred thousand distinct CDR3 sequences; 8% to 11% of them were counted only once. The top ten constitute 20% to 25% of the sample. The material sequenced was blood, either unsorted or a sorted T cell fraction (not recorded which). Receptors were obtained from a male donor with ankylosing spondylitis or in good health (not recorded which).

This clonotype has ten or more counts. This rearrangement joins TRBV7-9 to TRBJ1-1; 7 nucleotides match TRBD1. Germline lookup yields CDR1 SEHNR and CDR2 FQNEAQ (reference sequence). V was pared by 1 base and J by 2 bases, with 4 bases of the junction left unmatched. The CDR3 consists of 15 residues. CDR3 sequence: CASSLVGTANTEAFF. CDR3 DNA sequence: TGTGCCAGCAGCTTAGTCGGGACAGCCAACACTGAAGCTTTCTTT.

A note on this clonotype: One base away lies a much larger clone, so this may be a sequencing read error. V usage is TRBV7-2 and J usage is TRBJ2-7; D gene uncertain. Looked up from germline, CDR1 is SGHTA and CDR2 is FQGNSA. The CDR3 consists of 14 residues. The CDR3 coding sequence is TGTGCCAGCAGCTTAGCTCTCACTGTCTACGAGCAGTCCTTC. Translation: CASSLALTVYEQSF.